One and the same sample provided the 8 T cell receptor beta chains below, sequenced in a study of regulatory T cells in long-lasting Graves disease. Time point: persistent/refractory GD, antithyroid drugs over 5 years with positive TRAb. PBMC-extracted RNA yielded the TCR library. Building of the TCR beta libraries involved iRepertoire HTBI primers and Arm-PCR of CDR3 regions. MiXCR was run by TCRdb on the multiplex PCR reads, yielding one entry per CDR3 protein. The sample includes more than 300,000 distinct CDR3 sequences, about 19% seen only once; the top ten take over 25%. The input for sequencing was peripheral blood mononuclear cells (PBMCs), taken when the disease was refractory, from a patient treated with antithyroid drugs. The receptors here all came from a female donor with Graves disease.

This chain links TRBV6-1 with TRBJ2-7; 9 nucleotides match TRBD1. Trimming took 3 bases from V and 4 from J; bases not matched to a gene: 4. The CDR3 extends over 14 amino acids. Germline CDR1 is MNHNS and CDR2 is SASEGT. CDR3 DNA sequence: TGTGCCAGCAGTGAGAGCGGACAGGGGTACGAGCAGTACTTC. Translated: CASSESGQGYEQYF.

The rearrangement uses TRBV20-1 and TRBJ2-1; D ambiguous. The germline V gene encodes CDR1 DFQATT and CDR2 SNEGSKA (reference sequence). With 1 base removed from V and 0 bases from J, the gap between germline ends came to 13 bases. CDR3 length: 16 amino acids. DNA for the CDR3: TGCAGTGCTAGAGGGCAGGAGCGTTTCTCCTACAATGAGCAGTTCTTC. Residues: CSARGQERFSYNEQFF.

This clonotype was recorded a few times. The rearrangement links TRBV7-8 to TRBJ2-7; 8 bases line up with TRBD1. Looked up from germline, CDR1 is SGHVS and CDR2 is FQNEAQ. The CDR3 contains 14 residues. The ends lost 1 base at V and 2 bases at J; junction bases unmatched: 1. This chain's CDR3 is CASSLGDRTYEQYF. The DNA of the CDR3 is TGTGCCAGCAGCTTAGGGGACAGGACCTACGAGCAGTACTTC.

This clonotype showed up many times. This chain connects TRBV11-2 to TRBJ2-5; 12 positions match TRBD2. This CDR3 spans 16 amino acids. Germline V gene lookup returns CDR1 SGHAT and CDR2 FQNNGV. The ends lost 6 bases at V and 5 bases at J; junction bases unmatched: 10. CDR3 nucleotides: TGTGCCAGCAGATCACTAGCGGGAGGTCCCGGGGAGACCCAGTACTTC. As protein: CASRSLAGGPGETQYF.

This clonotype has a handful of counts. This chain uses TRBV29-1 with TRBJ2-5; 12 bases match TRBD2. The ends lost 5 bases at V and 4 bases at J; junction bases unmatched: 20. Germline-derived CDR1 and CDR2 are SQVTM and ANQGSEA. This CDR3 comprises 19 residues. The CDR3 region is CSVFNLAGGPVVSGETQYF. CDR3 nucleotides: TGCAGCGTTTTTAACCTAGCGGGAGGGCCTGTGGTATCAGGAGAGACCCAGTACTTC.

This clonotype was recorded at least ten times. This sequence joins TRBV11-2 and TRBJ2-7; D gene uncertain. CDR1 and CDR2 (germline): SGHAT, FQNNGV. Trimming removed 2 bases from V and 0 bases from J, with 8 bases in between. This CDR3 contains 14 residues. The CDR3 here is CASSLSSRSYEQYF. The CDR3 bases are TGTGCCAGCAGCTTAAGTTCCCGCTCCTACGAGCAGTACTTC.

In the case of this clonotype: Since a much larger clone is just one base distant, this may be a read error. V is TRBV7-8 and J is TRBJ2-5; D remains ambiguous. This CDR3 spans 16 amino acids. CDR1 and CDR2 (germline): SGHVS, FQNEAQ. CDR3 nucleotides: TGTGCCGGCAGCTTAAGGGCAGTCGAGTACCAAGAGACCCAGTACTTC. This gives the protein CAGSLRAVEYQETQYF.

This clonotype was seen only a few times. The genes are TRBV29-1 and TRBJ2-7, with D possibly called TRBD1 or TRBD2 (5 bases each). Between the trimmed V and J ends, which lost 4 bases and 2 bases, there was a span of 9 bases. This CDR3 region has 12 residues. Germline values: CDR1 SQVTM, CDR2 ANQGSEA. The CDR3 reads CSVGDGAYEQYF. The CDR3 nucleotides read TGCAGCGTTGGGGACGGAGCCTACGAGCAGTACTTC.